A selection of T cell receptor beta chains follows, all from one sample in a study of tumor-infiltrating lymphocytes in primary liver carcinoma. Each CDR3 protein gets one entry after TCRdb re-called the multiplex PCR reads with MiXCR. The profile covers fewer than 400,000 distinct CDR3 sequences, with roughly two thirds appearing a single time and around 9.5% taken by the ten largest. Input material: peripheral blood. The receptors derive from a man aged 40-50 years with primary liver carcinoma and hepatitis B virus infection. Both conserved end residues are part of each CDR3. Each record gives: D gene, J gene, V gene, clone size, CDR3 DNA, CDR3 protein. A D gene is named only where the DNA matches it firmly. Clone size appears in some rows only: once, few, many, or a class for an expanded clone.

D gene: -
J gene: TRBJ1-1
V gene: TRBV7-9
clone size: -
CDR3 DNA: TGTGCCAGCAGCGAACAGATGAACACTGAAGCTTTGTTT
CDR3 protein: CASSEQMNTEALF

D gene: -
J gene: TRBJ2-2
V gene: TRBV6-2/TRBV6-3
clone size: -
CDR3 DNA: TGTGCCAGTAGTTTCTCGAGTAGCCTACTAAACACCGGGGAGCTGTTTTTT
CDR3 protein: CASSFSSSLLNTGELFF

D gene: TRBD1
J gene: TRBJ2-1
V gene: TRBV30
clone size: -
CDR3 DNA: TGTGGCTGGAGTCCGGGACAGGGGTATGAGCAGTTCTTC
CDR3 protein: CGWSPGQGYEQFF

D gene: -
J gene: TRBJ2-2
V gene: TRBV11-2
clone size: -
CDR3 DNA: TGTACCAGCAGTTCCGTCAACACCGGGGAGCTGTTTTTT
CDR3 protein: CTSSSVNTGELFF

D gene: -
J gene: TRBJ1-2
V gene: TRBV11-2
clone size: -
CDR3 DNA: TGTGCCAGCAGCGCAGACAGATTAAATGGCTACACCTTC
CDR3 protein: CASSADRLNGYTF

D gene: -
J gene: TRBJ2-7
V gene: TRBV10-3
clone size: -
CDR3 DNA: TGTGCCATCAGTGACGGCAGGGCAGACGAGCATTACTTC
CDR3 protein: CAISDGRADEHYF

D gene: -
J gene: TRBJ2-1
V gene: TRBV6-2/TRBV6-3
clone size: many
CDR3 DNA: TGTGCCAGCAGACCTACTAGTTTTAATGAGCAGTTCTTC
CDR3 protein: CASRPTSFNEQFF

D gene: TRBD2
J gene: TRBJ2-1
V gene: TRBV6-5
clone size: -
CDR3 DNA: TGTGCCAGCAGAAGGGGACTAGCGGACTCCTACAATGAGCAGTTCTTC
CDR3 protein: CASRRGLADSYNEQFF

D gene: TRBD1
J gene: TRBJ1-1
V gene: TRBV6-5
clone size: many
CDR3 DNA: TGTGCCAGCACCCAGACCCTACAGGGGAGGGCTTTCTTT
CDR3 protein: CASTQTLQGRAFF

D gene: TRBD2
J gene: TRBJ2-7
V gene: TRBV5-1
clone size: -
CDR3 DNA: TGCGCCAGCAACTCTCCCGGACTAGCGGACTACGAGCAGTACTTC
CDR3 protein: CASNSPGLADYEQYF

D gene: -
J gene: TRBJ2-7
V gene: TRBV28
clone size: -
CDR3 DNA: TGTGCCAGCAGTTTACCGGGGACCACGAACGAGCAGTACTTC
CDR3 protein: CASSLPGTTNEQYF

D gene: TRBD2
J gene: TRBJ2-3
V gene: TRBV12-3/TRBV12-4
clone size: many
CDR3 DNA: TGTGCCAGCAGTTCGGGGGGGCCCACAGATACGCAGTATTTT
CDR3 protein: CASSSGGPTDTQYF

D gene: -
J gene: TRBJ2-7
V gene: TRBV6-2/TRBV6-3
clone size: few
CDR3 DNA: TGTGCCAGCAGTTACATCCTTGCCCAATACGAGCAGTACTTC
CDR3 protein: CASSYILAQYEQYF

D gene: -
J gene: TRBJ2-1
V gene: TRBV6-5
clone size: -
CDR3 DNA: TGTGCCAGCAGCCAAGGAGAGATAGGGGTCAATAAGCAGTTCTTC
CDR3 protein: CASSQGEIGVNKQFF

D gene: -
J gene: TRBJ1-2
V gene: TRBV11-3
clone size: -
CDR3 DNA: TGTGCCAGCACTCTCCCCCGTCCACGACCATCTGGCTACACCTTC
CDR3 protein: CASTLPRPRPSGYTF

D gene: TRBD2
J gene: TRBJ2-1
V gene: TRBV11-1
clone size: -
CDR3 DNA: TGTGCCAACAGTTCTACTAGCGGGAGGTCCTACAATGAGCAGTTCTTC
CDR3 protein: CANSSTSGRSYNEQFF

D gene: -
J gene: TRBJ2-3
V gene: TRBV7-8
clone size: few
CDR3 DNA: TGTGCCAGCAGCTTAGGAACAGTTAGCACAGATACGCAGTATTTT
CDR3 protein: CASSLGTVSTDTQYF

D gene: -
J gene: TRBJ1-5
V gene: TRBV30
clone size: few
CDR3 DNA: TGTGCCTGGGCCGACACCCAAGTGGGGCCCCAGCATTTT
CDR3 protein: CAWADTQVGPQHF